There are many counts of the clone carrying this T cell receptor beta chain. Its target is not known. The data belong to a study of HIV-infected patients and healthy controls. Reverse transcription used 500 to 550 ng RNA and constant-region primers for alpha and beta. Separate chain-specific third strand synthesis with multiplexing indices produced the alpha and beta libraries. The cDNA received a 5' RACE adapter containing a random hexamer plus an SP2 sequencing primer site. Second strand DNA was synthesized using a primer at the SP2 site. MiXCR, applied by TCRdb to the 5' RACE reads, yields one record per CDR3 protein. Among 10,000 to 15,000 distinct CDR3 sequences listed, just over 5% were seen once. Whole blood was used without fractionation, so all unsorted peripheral T cells were included. Study-level points and caveats: Compared with controls, mean Gini indices were significantly raised in HIV-infected repertoires, possibly indicating oligoclonality. MAIT alpha-chain CDR3s were frequent in healthy controls, depleted in HIV+.

The germline V and J ends were trimmed by 6 bases and 0 bases, with 17 bases remaining between them. This CDR3 comprises 16 residues. Germline CDR1 MGHRA, CDR2 YSYEKL. The source of this sequence is an adult in good health. Sequenced input: blood. This chain joins TRBV4-1 and TRBJ2-5; TRBD2 might be the D (6 bases). The CDR3 DNA sequence: TGCGCCAGCAGACATTTACCGGGACTCCACCAAGAGACCCAGTACTTC. It is translated as CASRHLPGLHQETQYF.